This TCR beta chain originates from a study of T cells in Graves' hyperthyroidism and ophthalmopathy. TCR beta CDR3 region amplification was performed from RNA transcripts. First-round RT-PCR targeting the TCR CDR3 was performed with the HTBI primer set. From the multiplex PCR reads, TCRdb called clonotypes with MiXCR, one entry per CDR3 protein. The profile shows fewer than 500,000 distinct CDR3 sequences, about 13% of them singletons. Between the trimmed V and J ends, which lost 2 bases and 3 bases, there was a span of 17 bases. The CDR3 runs 16 residues. CDR1 and CDR2 from the germline V gene are SNHLY and FYNNEI. This clonotype was observed many times.

Sequencing was carried out using blood. The origin of this receptor is a man aged 30-40 years with Graves' hyperthyroidism that later progressed to Graves' ophthalmopathy. This sequence joins TRBV2 and TRBJ2-7; D ambiguous. CDR3 loop: CASSEFGSRIFYEQYF. In nucleotides, the CDR3 is TGTGCCAGCAGTGAATTTGGTAGCAGGATCTTCTACGAGCAGTACTTC.